This TCR beta chain was sequenced in a study of blood T cell repertoires in COVID-19. Profiled with immunoSEQ multiplex PCR; TCRdb holds only in-frame clones, not every one. The sample gives roughly 100,000 clones, 86% of which show up once; 1.5% to 2% is in the top ten. V was clipped by 0 bases and J by 0 bases, with 10 bases between them. The CDR3 has 16 amino acids. Looked up from germline, CDR1 is SGHNT and CDR2 is YYREEE (reference sequence). The rearrangement links TRBV5-4 to TRBJ2-1; possible D gene TRBD2, 5 bases. This TCR was sampled from a man older than 75 with acute or convalescent COVID-19. Sequencing used peripheral blood. Here the CDR3 reads CASSLGGARSYNEQFF. CDR3 DNA sequence: TGTGCCAGCAGCTTGGGGGGAGCCCGCTCCTACAATGAGCAGTTCTTC.